This T cell receptor beta chain comes out of a study of T cells after yellow fever vaccination. Regarding the study as a whole: Peak timing came faster in the weaker secondary response, day 5 versus 15.

UMIs and a universal primer site were added when TCR cDNA was made by 5'RACE template switching. MiXCR, applied by TCRdb to the 5' RACE reads, yields one record per CDR3 protein. The sample includes under 500,000 distinct CDR3 sequences, 18% of them seen just once. Notes on this clonotype: Its antigen is not identified.

The CDR3 totals 16 residues. J gave up 0 bases and V 3 bases, and 6 bases lay outside the gene matches. Germline lookup yields CDR1 SGHRS and CDR2 YFSETQ. The TCR sequence derives from a man aged 18 to 30 who received the YFV17D yellow fever vaccine. Sequences were derived from PBMCs, sampled before the yellow fever booster vaccination. This rearrangement joins TRBV5-1 to TRBJ2-3; 8 bases are shared with TRBD2. As DNA, the CDR3 is TGCGCCAGCAGCTCAATAGCGGGGACTAGCACAGATACGCAGTATTTT. Its protein product is CASSSIAGTSTDTQYF.